Shown below are 3 T cell receptor beta chains from a single sample sequenced in a study of T cell repertoires in cytomegalovirus infection. TCRdb independently ran MiXCR on the reads; one entry per CDR3 protein. The sample holds about 460,000 distinct CDR3 sequences, about 11% seen once. Sequenced material: PBMCs. These receptors all come from a human donor in good health (CMV status not recorded). Some clones in this sample may be carry-over from other donors' samples.

This clonotype was picked up many times. The J gene is TRBJ2-3, the V gene TRBV5-4; 13 nucleotides line up with TRBD2. With V trimmed by 2 bases and J by 5 bases, 5 bases remained unmatched. Germline lookup yields CDR1 SGHNT and CDR2 YYREEE (reference sequence). The CDR3 runs to 16 residues. CDR3 loop: CASSFPLAGGRDTQYF. The CDR3 nucleotides are TGTGCCAGCAGCTTCCCACTAGCGGGAGGGCGAGATACGCAGTATTTT.

This chain connects TRBV20-1 to TRBJ2-7; no clear D. The CDR3 covers 14 residues. In germline, CDR1 is DFQATT, CDR2 SNEGSKA (reference sequence). V lost 1 base to trimming and J lost 6 bases, with 16 bases between them. The CDR3 here is CSARAGSEAAEQYF. CDR3 coding DNA: TGCAGTGCTAGAGCGGGCTCTGAGGCAGCCGAGCAGTACTTC.

There are many counts of this clonotype. V usage is TRBV5-1 and J usage is TRBJ1-1; D is perhaps TRBD1 (6 bases). CDR1 SGHRS and CDR2 YFSETQ come from the germline V gene. The CDR3 totals 17 residues. Trimming stripped 0 bases from V and 11 bases from J, with 26 bases between. The CDR3 coding sequence is TGCGCCAGCAGCTTGGAGGGCGTAGCCATGGGGGGCTGGGAGGCTTTCTTT. This codes for CASSLEGVAMGGWEAFF.